This T cell receptor (beta chain) was sequenced for a study of pediatric ulcerative colitis. The germline CDR1 and CDR2 sequences are MNHNS and SASEGT. V gave up 1 base and J gave up 4 bases; unmatched junction bases: 0. There are 13 residues in the CDR3. Sequencing used immunoSEQ multiplex PCR; TCRdb keeps in-frame clones, though not all of them. This repertoire shows roughly 60,000 clones, over 80% found once; its top ten account for about 1.5%. Material: blood. The chain has TRBV6-1 and TRBJ2-7, with TRBD1 matching over 8 bases. The receptor comes from a boy aged 5 to 17 who was a control in a study of pediatric ulcerative colitis. CDR3 protein: CASSEDRGYEQYF. CDR3 nucleotides: TGTGCCAGCAGTGAAGACAGGGGGTACGAGCAGTACTTC.